The clone carrying this TCR beta chain has at least ten counts. Antigen unknown. The authors sorted naive CD8 T cells as CD8+CD4-CCR7+CD45RA+. Trimming took 3 bases from V and 15 from J, leaving 15 bases between them. CDR1 is SNHLY, CDR2 FYNNEI, per germline. This CDR3 contains 12 residues. This specimen belongs to a study of molecular identifiers for immune sequencing clone quantification. Study results and caveats: Highly expanded clone sizes could be underestimated by identical TCR molecules that share a barcode.

Preparation of the bulk TCR libraries relied on previously described methods and listed TCR primers. TCRdb redid the calling of the PCR reads with MiXCR, one entry per CDR3 protein. The sample carries fewer than 25,000 distinct CDR3 sequences, about 15% recorded once. The specimen was naive CD8+ T cells from blood, with Jurkat cell RNA spiked in. Subset given: FACS-sorted CD8+CD4-CCR7+CD45RA+ naive T cells. The sequence derives from a human donor in good health. Some libraries in this study had Jurkat cell RNA spiked in. This chain links TRBV2 with TRBJ2-1; a weak D match, TRBD2 (6 bases). In nucleotides, the CDR3 is TGTGCCAGCAGTGATGTCAGGGACTCTCTGTTCTTC. Its translation is CASSDVRDSLFF.